The 32 T cell receptor beta chains below come from one sample, sequenced in a study of OX40 agonist ivuxolimab in advanced cancers. Sequencing was performed with immunoSEQ multiplex PCR; in TCRdb, only in-frame clones are kept and a portion is missing. The sample has about 73,000 clones, approximately 92% seen once. Here the sequenced sample was CD4+ or CD8+ T cells sorted from blood, taken in a trial of the OX40 agonist ivuxolimab. The source is an adult with an advanced solid tumor such as melanoma, head and neck, liver or kidney cancer.

The chain joins TRBV9 to TRBJ2-1, with unresolved D. Trimming pared 1 base from V and 0 bases from J, leaving 8 bases between. The CDR3 consists of 15 residues. Looked up from germline, CDR1 is SGDLS and CDR2 is YYNGEE. CDR3 protein: CASSVNTDSYNEQFF. As DNA, the CDR3 is TGTGCCAGCAGCGTAAACACGGACTCCTACAATGAGCAGTTCTTC.

The chain is built from TRBV30 and TRBJ2-1, with D possibly TRBD2 on 5 matching bases. V lost 3 bases and J 2 bases, leaving 11 bases between the germline ends. Germline CDR1 GTSNPN, CDR2 SVGIG (reference sequence). The CDR3 is made up of 14 amino acids. CDR3 nucleotide sequence: TGTGCCTGGAGCTGGAGCGGTACCTACAATGAGCAGTTCTTC. Translated, it gives CAWSWSGTYNEQFF.

This sequence joins TRBV2 and TRBJ2-3; 10 bases agree with TRBD2. The CDR3 consists of 20 residues. Looked up from germline, CDR1 is SNHLY and CDR2 is FYNNEI. The V gene end was trimmed by 3 bases and the J gene end by 0 bases; junction bases not matched to a gene: 15. The DNA for the CDR3 is TGTGCCAGCAGTGAGAGACTAGCGGGTAATTTTGGCTTAAGCACAGATACGCAGTATTTT. It encodes CASSERLAGNFGLSTDTQYF.

The chain recombines TRBV29-1 with TRBJ2-5; a possible D gene is TRBD2 (6 bases). CDR3 length equals 12 residues. V was clipped by 4 bases and J by 4 bases, with 10 bases between them. The germline V gene has CDR1 SQVTM and CDR2 ANQGSEA. CDR3 DNA sequence: TGCAGCGTTGGAAAGGAGGGAGAGACCCAGTACTTC. Its translation: CSVGKEGETQYF.

The chain uses TRBV30 and TRBJ1-4; D call uncertain. The CDR3 is 14 amino acids. The germline V gene has CDR1 GTSNPN and CDR2 SVGIG (reference sequence). Between the trimmed V and J ends, which lost 4 bases and 0 bases, there was a span of 9 bases. CDR3 sequence: CAWNRPPTNEKLFF. The CDR3 coding sequence is TGTGCCTGGAACCGCCCCCCAACTAATGAAAAACTGTTTTTT. Full variable domain (remainder filled in from reference TRBV30 and TRBJ1-4): SQTIHQWPATLVQPVGSPLSLECTVEGTSNPNLYWYRQAAGRGLQLLFYSVGIGQISSEVPQNLSASRPQDRQFILSSKKLLLSDSGFYLCAWNRPPTNEKLFFGSGTQLSVL.

This CDR3 is CASSPSGANVLTF. DNA of the CDR3: TGTGCCAGCTCACCCTCTGGGGCCAACGTCCTGACTTTC. The genes are TRBV18 and TRBJ2-6; D call uncertain. The germline gives CDR1 KGHSH, CDR2 LQKENI. The CDR3 covers 13 residues. V gave up 3 bases and J gave up 0 bases, with 0 bases separating them.

This clone has just one count. V is TRBV14 and J is TRBJ2-5; D call uncertain. There are 15 residues in the CDR3. Trimming took off 3 bases at V and 5 bases at J, with 16 bases between the two ends. Looked up from germline, CDR1 is SGHDN and CDR2 is FVKESK. Here the CDR3 reads CASSHLGFWLETQYF. CDR3 nucleotides: TGTGCCAGCAGCCATCTGGGGTTTTGGCTGGAGACCCAGTACTTC.

This clone has only one observation. V usage is TRBV19 and J usage is TRBJ2-1, with TRBD2 identical over 10 bases. The CDR3 extends over 15 amino acids. V lost 6 bases to trimming and J lost 5 bases; unmatched junction nucleotides: 7. Per germline, CDR1 LNHDA and CDR2 SQIVND (reference sequence). CDR3 residues: CASRELAGANNEQFF. The CDR3 DNA sequence: TGTGCCAGTAGGGAGCTAGCGGGAGCCAACAATGAGCAGTTCTTC.

This chain uses TRBV28 with TRBJ1-2, with unresolved D. The CDR3 contains 12 residues. The germline V gene has CDR1 MDHEN and CDR2 SYDVKM. V was trimmed by 4 bases and J by 1 base, leaving 4 bases between them. This chain's CDR3 is CASSSYNYGYTF. In DNA form, the CDR3 reads TGTGCCAGCAGTTCCTATAACTATGGCTACACCTTC.

The chain carries TRBV6-1 and TRBJ2-7; 7 nucleotides line up with TRBD2. This CDR3 region has 13 residues. Germline V lookup: CDR1 MNHNS, CDR2 SASEGT. The V and J ends lost 2 bases and 11 bases, in that order; junction bases with no gene match: 9. The CDR3 nucleotides are TGTGCCAGCAGTGAATTCCGGGGCGCGGGAGAGTACTTC. Its protein is CASSEFRGAGEYF.

The rearrangement joins TRBV28 to TRBJ1-2, with 11 bases aligning to TRBD1. The CDR3 totals 18 residues. The V segment lost 3 bases and the J segment 8 bases; nucleotides outside the gene matches: 17. The germline gives CDR1 MDHEN, CDR2 SYDVKM. CDR3 sequence: CASSFPHGQGAGQRGYTF. The CDR3 DNA sequence: TGTGCCAGCAGTTTTCCCCACGGACAGGGGGCAGGGCAGAGAGGCTACACCTTC.

This clone was recorded once. The chain is built from TRBV30 and TRBJ2-7; D is possibly TRBD1 or TRBD2 (5 bases each). The length of the CDR3 is 13 residues. The V end was cut by 2 bases, the J end by 2 bases, with 10 bases between. Per germline, CDR1 GTSNPN and CDR2 SVGIG (reference sequence). CDR3 coding DNA: TGTGCCTGGAGTCGGGGACGGACCTACGAGCAGTACTTC. This sequence encodes CAWSRGRTYEQYF.

The V and J genes are TRBV6-1 and TRBJ2-5, with D uncertain. V was pared by 2 bases and J by 6 bases, with 4 bases between. Germline CDR1 MNHNS, CDR2 SASEGT. This CDR3 spans 11 amino acids. CDR3 in amino acids: CASSELKTQYF. CDR3 sequence (DNA): TGTGCCAGCAGTGAACTGAAGACCCAGTACTTC.

This sequence joins TRBV4-1 and TRBJ2-3, with D perhaps TRBD1 or TRBD2 (6 bases each). CDR3 length: 16 residues. The ends were cut back, 3 bases at V and 4 bases at J, with 17 bases in the middle. Germline V gives CDR1 MGHRA, CDR2 YSYEKL. Here the CDR3 DNA reads TGCGCCAGCAGCCAGGCTCTAGGGGGGAGCGCAGATACGCAGTATTTT. Translation gives CASSQALGGSADTQYF.

The V gene is TRBV27, the J gene TRBJ2-3; D call uncertain. Germline lookup yields CDR1 MNHEY and CDR2 SMNVEV (reference sequence). Trimming pared 6 bases from V and 4 bases from J, leaving 11 bases between. The CDR3 contains 13 residues. CDR3 DNA: TGTGCCAGCAGCTTTAGGATGCCAGATACGCAGTATTTT. Amino acid sequence: CASSFRMPDTQYF.

The J gene is TRBJ2-3, the V gene TRBV13; TRBD2 matches at 9 bases. CDR3 length equals 19 residues. The V gene end was trimmed by 8 bases and the J gene end by 6 bases; junction bases not matched to a gene: 24. Germline V gives CDR1 PRHDT, CDR2 FYEKMQ (reference sequence). Here the CDR3 reads CASSPRGGPWREGRDTQYF. DNA for the CDR3: TGTGCCAGCTCACCAAGGGGGGGCCCTTGGCGGGAGGGTCGGGATACGCAGTATTTT.

The chain couples TRBV6-6 to TRBJ2-1, with TRBD2 identical over 9 bases. Germline-derived CDR1 and CDR2 are MNHNY and SVGAGI (reference sequence). The ends lost 2 bases at V and 8 bases at J; junction bases unmatched: 7. The CDR3 spans 15 residues. CDR3 coding DNA: TGTGCCAGCAGTTACCCTAGCGGGATGGTCGATGAGCAGTTCTTC. Amino acids: CASSYPSGMVDEQFF.

The chain has TRBV2 and TRBJ2-2; TRBD1 aligns across 9 bases. CDR3 length equals 16 residues. With V trimmed by 5 bases and J by 5 bases, 9 bases remained unmatched. From germline, CDR1 is SNHLY and CDR2 FYNNEI. The chain's CDR3 is CASSKRPGTGTGELFF. The CDR3 DNA follows: TGTGCCAGCAGTAAGAGACCAGGGACAGGGACCGGGGAGCTGTTTTTT. Full variable domain (missing parts from reference TRBV2 and TRBJ2-2): EPEVTQTPSHQVTQMGQEVILRCVPISNHLYFYWYRQILGQKVEFLVSFYNNEISEKSEIFDDQFSVERPDGSNFTLKIRSTKLEDSAMYFCASSKRPGTGTGELFFGEGSRLTVL.

The V and J genes are TRBV27 and TRBJ2-5, with D unresolved. Germline CDR1 MNHEY, CDR2 SMNVEV (reference sequence). The CDR3 has 13 residues. The V gene lost 4 bases and the J gene lost 2 bases, with 8 bases spanning the gap. The CDR3 nucleotides read TGTGCCAGCAGTTACGGACGTCAAGAGACCCAGTACTTC. Its translation: CASSYGRQETQYF.

CDR3 protein: CASSPEDTQYF. The CDR3 DNA reads TGTGCCAGCTCCCCGGAGGATACGCAGTATTTT. This chain uses TRBV18 with TRBJ2-3; D is unclear. The CDR3 is 11 residues long. V was cut by 6 bases and J by 6 bases, with 7 bases left in between. CDR1 KGHSH and CDR2 LQKENI come from the germline V gene.

This clone appeared a few times. The V gene is TRBV7-8, the J gene TRBJ2-7, with D perhaps TRBD2 (6 bases). Looked up from germline, CDR1 is SGHVS and CDR2 is FQNEAQ. The CDR3 sequence is 11 residues long. Trimming removed 5 bases from V and 7 bases from J, with 9 bases in between. The DNA of the CDR3 is TGTGCCAGCAGCCAGGAGGGAGAGCAGTACTTC. This codes for CASSQEGEQYF.

The rearrangement links TRBV6-5 to TRBJ2-5; D ambiguous. V lost 6 bases, J lost 5 bases, and 10 bases lay in between. CDR1 and CDR2 from the germline V gene are MNHEY and SVGAGI. The CDR3 extends over 12 amino acids. Here the CDR3 reads CASRMVGETQYF. DNA of the CDR3: TGTGCCAGCAGGATGGTGGGGGAGACCCAGTACTTC.

The chain links TRBV29-1 to TRBJ2-5; tentatively, D is TRBD2 (5 bases). The length of the CDR3 is 14 residues. Germline CDR1 SQVTM, CDR2 ANQGSEA. V lost 4 bases to trimming and J lost 4 bases, with 16 bases between them. In nucleotides, the CDR3 is TGCAGCGTTGTCGGCGCGGAGGTGGGAGAGACCCAGTACTTC. This sequence encodes CSVVGAEVGETQYF.

The chain couples TRBV5-4 to TRBJ2-2; D is perhaps TRBD2 (5 bases). CDR3 size: 16 residues. Germline V CDR1 and CDR2: SGHNT, YYREEE (reference sequence). V lost 4 bases, J lost 5 bases, and 18 bases lay in between. This CDR3 is CASSLFGLAGTGELFF. CDR3 nucleotide sequence: TGTGCCAGCAGCCTATTTGGGCTAGCTGGTACCGGGGAGCTGTTTTTT.

This clone was recorded only once. The chain joins TRBV6-5 to TRBJ1-1; TRBD1 is a possible D gene (5 bases). The CDR3 loop spans 13 amino acids. Per germline, CDR1 MNHEY and CDR2 SVGAGI. V dropped 5 bases and J dropped 3 bases, with 10 bases sitting between them. This CDR3 is CASSGRGDTEAFF. DNA for the CDR3: TGTGCCAGCAGTGGGCGGGGGGACACTGAAGCTTTCTTT.

The V call is TRBV15, the J call TRBJ2-7, with a possible D match to TRBD1 (6 bases). V lost 1 base to trimming and J lost 3 bases, with 13 bases between them. The germline V gene encodes CDR1 LNHNV and CDR2 YYDKDF (reference sequence). CDR3 length: 15 residues. The CDR3 nucleotides read TGTGCCACCAGCAGAGTCAGGGGCCCACACTACGAGCAGTACTTC. Translated, it gives CATSRVRGPHYEQYF. Looking up the rest from reference TRBV15 and TRBJ2-7 gives the full variable domain: DAMVIQNPRYQVTQFGKPVTLSCSQTLNHNVMYWYQQKSSQAPKLLFHYYDKDFNNEADTPDNFQSRRPNTSFCFLDIRSPGLGDTAMYLCATSRVRGPHYEQYFGPGTRLTVT.

The chain recombines TRBV14 with TRBJ2-5; D unresolved. The germline CDR1 and CDR2 sequences are SGHDN and FVKESK. Trimming shortened V by 1 base and J by 5 bases, and 8 bases separated the two germline ends. The CDR3 sequence is 13 residues long. The CDR3: CASSQVLGETQYF. The CDR3 DNA sequence: TGTGCCAGCAGCCAAGTTCTGGGGGAGACCCAGTACTTC.

The rearrangement joins TRBV7-2 to TRBJ2-1; 7 bases line up with TRBD2. The CDR3 totals 15 residues. CDR1 and CDR2 from the germline V gene are SGHTA and FQGNSA. Germline trimming cut 5 bases from V and 9 bases from J; bases unmatched to any gene: 13. DNA of the CDR3: TGTGCCAGCAGCCAGCTAGCGGCCAGTTTTGGTGAGCAGTTCTTC. It specifies CASSQLAASFGEQFF.

The chain is built from TRBV7-9 and TRBJ1-2, with 7 bases identical to TRBD1. In germline, CDR1 is SEHNR, CDR2 FQNEAQ (reference sequence). The CDR3 contains 15 residues. The trim removed 1 base at V and 8 bases at J, leaving 10 bases unmatched. The CDR3 protein is CASSLEVTGSSGYTF. The CDR3 DNA reads TGTGCCAGCAGCTTAGAGGTGACAGGGAGTTCGGGCTACACCTTC.

V is TRBV9 and J is TRBJ2-6; no reliable D call. Trimming took off 0 bases at V and 1 base at J, with 5 bases between the two ends. Germline-derived CDR1 and CDR2 are SGDLS and YYNGEE. The CDR3 contains 15 residues. The chain's CDR3 is CASSVGLSGANVLTF. The CDR3 DNA follows: TGTGCCAGCAGCGTAGGATTATCTGGGGCCAACGTCCTGACTTTC.

The rearrangement links TRBV11-1 to TRBJ1-1; D remains unclear. V lost 1 base to trimming and J lost 0 bases, with 9 bases between them. Looked up from germline, CDR1 is SGHAT and CDR2 is FQDESV (reference sequence). The CDR3 consists of 15 residues. As DNA, the CDR3 is TGTGCCAGCAGCTTAGAGGCAGTCGTGAACACTGAAGCTTTCTTT. Protein: CASSLEAVVNTEAFF.

CDR3 in amino acids: CACQHREVFQAFF. The CDR3 bases are TGTGCCTGCCAACACCGGGAGGTTTTTCAAGCTTTCTTT. V gene TRBV30 combines with J gene TRBJ1-1; D unresolved. The CDR3 has 13 residues. The V and J ends lost 6 bases and 9 bases respectively, with 20 bases between them. Germline CDR1 is GTSNPN and CDR2 is SVGIG (reference sequence).